This TCR beta chain emerged from a study of identifying expanded T cells in peripheral blood. Collection occurred without any documented infections or immune events in donors. Using immunoSEQ multiplex PCR, the repertoire was profiled, and TCRdb retains in-frame clones only, with some absent. The sample lists fewer than 130,000 clones; around 89% were seen once. Overall study findings and caveats: Technical replicates showed around 1.2 changed clones; approximately two weeks around 15; four weeks 19.

With regard to this clone: What it binds is not known.

Germline V gene sequence: CDR1 KGHSH, CDR2 LQKENI. Trimming shortened V by 6 bases and J by 5 bases, and 13 bases separated the two germline ends. This CDR3 spans 13 amino acids. V gene TRBV18 combines with J gene TRBJ2-5; no definite D call. The sequence was obtained from a person between 18 and 69 years old in good health. The specimen sequenced was blood. The CDR3 DNA is TGTGCCAGCTCTACCCAAAATAGGGAGACCCAGTACTTC. It codes for CASSTQNRETQYF.